This T cell receptor (beta chain) derives from a study of CD8+ T cells in alopecia areata. The sequencing template was cDNA reverse transcribed from extracted RNA. TCRdb's copy holds only in-frame clones and misses some; the assay was immunoSEQ multiplex PCR. This table has over 85,000 clones, roughly 64% appearing once. CDR3 length equals 14 residues. Germline CDR1 reads MNHNY; CDR2 reads SVGAGI (reference sequence). With 4 bases removed from V and 1 base from J, the gap between germline ends came to 9 bases. Treatment given: oral pan-JAK inhibitor, 5-10 mg twice daily. The source is a human donor with alopecia areata. The chain joins TRBV6-6 to TRBJ2-3; TRBD2 might be the D (7 bases). This sample comprised CD8+ T cells sorted from blood, obtained at week 4, from a patient treated with tofacitinib. The chain's CDR3 is CASSLGGRTDTQYF. For the CDR3, the DNA is TGTGCCAGCAGTTTGGGGGGGCGCACAGATACGCAGTATTTT.